The clone carrying this T cell receptor (beta chain) was picked up many times. A library of TCRbeta sequences, prepared with unique molecular identifiers, was generated. From the PCR reads, TCRdb called clonotypes with MiXCR, one entry per CDR3 protein. The table records roughly 490,000 distinct CDR3 sequences, roughly 11% of them present only once. CDR1 and CDR2 (germline): MDHEN, SYDVKM. This CDR3 is 13 amino acids long. V lost 6 bases to trimming and J lost 4 bases, with 13 bases between them. The data are from a study of T-cell reconstitution after alpha-beta-depleted transplantation in children. The sequences come from PBMCs, mostly from graft donor cells, collected 180 days after TCRalphabeta/CD19-depleted stem cell transplant. This chain uses TRBV28 with TRBJ2-7; D possibly corresponds to TRBD2 (6 bases). This TCR was sampled from a female patient aged 2-15 years who had a stem cell transplant for aplastic anemia, so the T cells may come from the graft donor. This CDR3 is CASSLDRGYEQYF. The CDR3 DNA follows: TGTGCCAGCAGCTTGGACCGGGGGTACGAGCAGTACTTC. The variable domain in full, with the rest retrieved from reference TRBV28 and TRBJ2-7, is DVKVTQSSRYLVKRTGEKVFLECVQDMDHENMFWYRQDPGLGLRLIYFSYDVKMKEKGDIPEGYSVSREKKERFSLILESASTNQTSMYLCASSLDRGYEQYFGPGTRLTVT.